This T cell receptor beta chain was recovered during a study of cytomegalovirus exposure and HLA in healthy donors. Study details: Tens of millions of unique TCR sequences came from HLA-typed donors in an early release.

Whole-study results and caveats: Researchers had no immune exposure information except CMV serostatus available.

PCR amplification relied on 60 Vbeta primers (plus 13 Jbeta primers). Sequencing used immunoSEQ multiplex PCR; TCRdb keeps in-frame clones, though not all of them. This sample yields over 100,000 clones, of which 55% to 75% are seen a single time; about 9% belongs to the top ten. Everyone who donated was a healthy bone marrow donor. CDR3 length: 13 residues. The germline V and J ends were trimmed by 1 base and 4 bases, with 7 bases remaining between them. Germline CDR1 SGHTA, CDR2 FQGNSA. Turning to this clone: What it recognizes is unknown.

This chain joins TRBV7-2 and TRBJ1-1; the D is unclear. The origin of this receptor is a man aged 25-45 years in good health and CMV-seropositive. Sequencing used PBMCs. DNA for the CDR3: TGTGCCAGCAGCTTAGTAGCGGTCACTGAAGCTTTCTTT. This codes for CASSLVAVTEAFF.